This T cell receptor beta chain was retrieved from a study of blood T cell repertoires in COVID-19 (dated by TCRdb to the early 2020s). Background for the entire study: Samples covering the acute and convalescent phases of COVID-19 were provided by collaborators in the United States, Italy and Spain. The material from the prospective study consisted of cDNA or gDNA derived from T cells, B-cell-depleted T cells, or PBMCs. Subjects who had been exposed to COVID-19, were actively infected with it, or had recovered from it provided the deeply sampled blood TCRbeta repertoires that made up the dataset. The repertoires were released in a freely available public database intended as a resource for research on the immune response to SARS-CoV-2. The samples were drawn from two sources: the first 160 participants of the ongoing ImmuneRACE study, and some 1,300 subjects contributed by 6 global collaborators. Nearly every sample came with metadata listing a de-identified subject ID, COVID-19 status, age in years and sex. Where available, HLA class I and class II types were taken from metadata supplied by the sample provider and were not determined by assay-based typing.

The CDR3, from cysteine to phenylalanine, totals 16 residues. Only the CDR3 part of the read is kept: 48 bases, read in frame from the first base. CDR1 KGHDR and CDR2 SFDVKD are derived from the germline V gene. V is reduced by 3 bases and J by 0 bases, leaving a spacing of 10 bases between them. Overall results and qualifications from the work: The amount of clinical and demographic metadata varied by source and participant and was provided uncurated.

The immunoSEQ Assay, a bias-controlled multiplex PCR, was used to amplify TCRbeta CDR3 regions from genomic DNA. The authors' pipeline ran thus. The number of nucleated cells in each sample was estimated from the amplification of reference gene primers within the assay. Sequence reads were collapsed and filtered to measure the absolute abundance of every unique TCRbeta CDR3 rearrangement. For each sample, productive Simpson clonality was calculated as the square root of Simpson's diversity index over productive rearrangements. TCRdb's version of the immuneACCESS table is confined to in-frame rearrangements and falls short of the full clone set. An unresolved V gene accounts for under half of the shortfall where checked; the remainder is of unknown origin. D and trimming were read from the DNA, whereas the V and J calls and clone size are those reported in that table. The sample table holds about 190,000 clones, of which 80% were seen once. The biggest ten clones account for approximately 6.9% of the sample.

Each collaborating institution followed its own protocols to collect whole blood in K2EDTA tubes. For TCRbeta analysis, collaborator samples were shipped as frozen whole blood, as isolated PBMCs, or as DNA extracted from either sample type. As for this clone: The specificity of this receptor is unknown. Per-base quality was not reported, and no clone a single base away is much larger than it.

The TCR originated in a man in his sixties with acute or convalescent COVID-19. The sequenced material came from peripheral blood. The receptor chain draws on TRBV24-1 and TRBJ2-2; the D segment could be TRBD2, given 5 matching bases. Here is the DNA: TGTGCCACCAGTGATCCGACTACCTCGAACACCGGGGAGCTGTTTTTT. The encoded protein is CATSDPTTSNTGELFF.